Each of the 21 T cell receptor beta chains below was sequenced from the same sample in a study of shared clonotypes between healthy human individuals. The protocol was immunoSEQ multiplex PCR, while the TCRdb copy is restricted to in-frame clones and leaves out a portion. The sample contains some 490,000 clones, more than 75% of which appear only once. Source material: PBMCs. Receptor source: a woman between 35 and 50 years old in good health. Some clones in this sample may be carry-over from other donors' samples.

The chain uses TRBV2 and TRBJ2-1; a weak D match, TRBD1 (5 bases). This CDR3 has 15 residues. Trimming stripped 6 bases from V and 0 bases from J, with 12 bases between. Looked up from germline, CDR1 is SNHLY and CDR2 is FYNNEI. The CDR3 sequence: CASRWGVSSYNEQFF. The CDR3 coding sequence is TGTGCCAGCAGGTGGGGCGTCAGCTCCTACAATGAGCAGTTCTTC.

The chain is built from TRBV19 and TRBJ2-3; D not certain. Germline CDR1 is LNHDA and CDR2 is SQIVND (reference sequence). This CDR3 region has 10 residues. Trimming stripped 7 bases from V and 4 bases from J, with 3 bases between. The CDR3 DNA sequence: TGTGCCAGTATGCCAGATACGCAGTATTTT. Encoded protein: CASMPDTQYF. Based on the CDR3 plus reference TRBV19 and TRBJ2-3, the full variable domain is DGGITQSPKYLFRKEGQNVTLSCEQNLNHDAMYWYRQDPGQGLRLIYYSQIVNDFQKGDIAEGYSVSREKKESFPLTVTSAQKNPTAFYLCASMPDTQYFGPGTRLTVL.

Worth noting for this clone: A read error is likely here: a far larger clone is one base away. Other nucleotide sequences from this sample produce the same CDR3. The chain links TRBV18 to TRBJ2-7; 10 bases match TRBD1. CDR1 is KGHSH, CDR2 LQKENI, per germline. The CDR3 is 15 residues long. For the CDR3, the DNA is TGCGCCAGCTCACCCACCAGGACAGGGGGGACCGAGCAGTACTTC. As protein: CASSPTRTGGTEQYF.

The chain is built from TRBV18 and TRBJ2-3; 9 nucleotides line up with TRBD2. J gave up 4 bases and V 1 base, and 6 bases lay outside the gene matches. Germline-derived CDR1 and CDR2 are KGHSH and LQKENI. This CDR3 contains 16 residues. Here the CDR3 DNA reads TGTGCCAGCTCACCACGTGTGACTAGCGGTTCAGATACGCAGTATTTT. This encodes CASSPRVTSGSDTQYF.

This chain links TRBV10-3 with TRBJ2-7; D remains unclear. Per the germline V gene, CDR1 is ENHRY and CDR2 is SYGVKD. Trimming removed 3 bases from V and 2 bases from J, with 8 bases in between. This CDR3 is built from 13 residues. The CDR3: CAISDKAAYEQYF. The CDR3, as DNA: TGTGCCATCAGTGATAAGGCGGCCTACGAGCAGTACTTC.

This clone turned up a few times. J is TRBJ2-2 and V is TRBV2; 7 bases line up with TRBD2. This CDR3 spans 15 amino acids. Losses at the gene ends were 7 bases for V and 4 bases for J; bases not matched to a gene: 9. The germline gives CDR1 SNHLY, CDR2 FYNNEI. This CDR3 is CASKAPAGRTGELFF. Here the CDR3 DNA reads TGTGCCAGCAAGGCACCAGCGGGACGCACCGGGGAGCTGTTTTTT.

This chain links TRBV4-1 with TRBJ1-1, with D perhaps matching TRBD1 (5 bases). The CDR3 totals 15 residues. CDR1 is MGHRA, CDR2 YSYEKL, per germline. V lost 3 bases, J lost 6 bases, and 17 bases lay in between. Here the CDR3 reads CASSQVWQGVSEAFF. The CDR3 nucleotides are TGCGCCAGCAGCCAGGTCTGGCAGGGAGTCTCTGAAGCTTTCTTT.

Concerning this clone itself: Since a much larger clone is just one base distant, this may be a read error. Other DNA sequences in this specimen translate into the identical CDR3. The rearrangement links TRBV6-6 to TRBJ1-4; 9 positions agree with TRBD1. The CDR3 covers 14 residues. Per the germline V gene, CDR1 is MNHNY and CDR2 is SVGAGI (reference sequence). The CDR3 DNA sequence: TGTGCCAGTAGTTACGGGACAGGGCTTGAAAAACTGTTTTTT. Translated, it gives CASSYGTGLEKLFF.

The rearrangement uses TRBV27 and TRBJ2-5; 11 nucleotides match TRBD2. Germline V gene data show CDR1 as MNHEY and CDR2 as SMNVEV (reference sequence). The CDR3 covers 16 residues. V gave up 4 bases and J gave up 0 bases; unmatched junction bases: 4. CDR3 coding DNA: TGTGCCAGCAGTTCCTCTAGCGGGAGGTACCAAGAGACCCAGTACTTC. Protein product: CASSSSSGRYQETQYF.

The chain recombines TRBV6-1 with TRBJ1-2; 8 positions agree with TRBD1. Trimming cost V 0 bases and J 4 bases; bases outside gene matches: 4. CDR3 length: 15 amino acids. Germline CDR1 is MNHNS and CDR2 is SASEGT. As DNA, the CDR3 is TGTGCCAGCAGTGAAGCACAGGGGGGTAGCTATGGCTACACCTTC. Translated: CASSEAQGGSYGYTF.

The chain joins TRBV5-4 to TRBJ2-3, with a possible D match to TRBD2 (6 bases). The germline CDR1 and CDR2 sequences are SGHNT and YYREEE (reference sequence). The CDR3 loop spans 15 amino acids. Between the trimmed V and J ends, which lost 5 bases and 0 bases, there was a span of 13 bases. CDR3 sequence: CASRVGGESTDTQYF. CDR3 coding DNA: TGTGCCAGCAGAGTAGGAGGGGAGAGCACAGATACGCAGTATTTT.

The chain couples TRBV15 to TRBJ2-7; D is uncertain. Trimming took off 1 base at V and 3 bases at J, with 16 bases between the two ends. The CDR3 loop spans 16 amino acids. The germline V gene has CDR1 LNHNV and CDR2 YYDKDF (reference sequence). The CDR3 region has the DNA TGTGCCACCAGCAGAGCCGGCACTTTTGCCCGCTACGAGCAGTACTTC. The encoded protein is CATSRAGTFARYEQYF.

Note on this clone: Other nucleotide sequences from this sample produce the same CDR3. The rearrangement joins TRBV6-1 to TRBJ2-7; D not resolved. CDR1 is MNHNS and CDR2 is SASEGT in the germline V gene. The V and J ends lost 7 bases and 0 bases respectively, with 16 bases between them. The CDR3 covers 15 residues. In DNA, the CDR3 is TGTGCCAGCAATGCAAAGGGCGGAGCCTCCTACGAGCAGTACTTC. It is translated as CASNAKGGASYEQYF.

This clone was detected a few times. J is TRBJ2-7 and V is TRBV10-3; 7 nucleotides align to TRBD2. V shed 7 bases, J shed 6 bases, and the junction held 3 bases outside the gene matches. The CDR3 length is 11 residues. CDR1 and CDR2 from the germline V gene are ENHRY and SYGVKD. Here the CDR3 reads CAINTGGEQYF. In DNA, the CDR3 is TGTGCCATCAATACGGGAGGCGAGCAGTACTTC.

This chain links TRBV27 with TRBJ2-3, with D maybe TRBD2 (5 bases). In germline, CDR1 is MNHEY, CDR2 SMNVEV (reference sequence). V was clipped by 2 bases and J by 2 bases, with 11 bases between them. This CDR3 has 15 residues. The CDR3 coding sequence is TGTGCCAGCAGTTTAGGCCTGGGAGACACAGATACGCAGTATTTT. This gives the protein CASSLGLGDTDTQYF.

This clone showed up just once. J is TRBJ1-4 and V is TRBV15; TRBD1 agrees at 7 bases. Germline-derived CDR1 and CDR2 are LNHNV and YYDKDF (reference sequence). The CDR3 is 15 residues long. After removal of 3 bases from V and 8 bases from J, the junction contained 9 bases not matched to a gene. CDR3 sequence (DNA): TGTGCCACCAGCAGTCCGACAGGGAGGAGAGAAAAACTGTTTTTT. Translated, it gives CATSSPTGRREKLFF.

The CDR3 loop is CASSYGTSGYEQYF. As DNA, the CDR3 is TGTGCCAGCAGTTATGGGACTAGCGGCTACGAGCAGTACTTC. The chain links TRBV6-5 to TRBJ2-7; 11 bases line up with TRBD2. Per the germline V gene, CDR1 is MNHEY and CDR2 is SVGAGI. V lost 3 bases, J lost 3 bases, and 1 base stayed unmatched. This CDR3 has 14 amino acids.

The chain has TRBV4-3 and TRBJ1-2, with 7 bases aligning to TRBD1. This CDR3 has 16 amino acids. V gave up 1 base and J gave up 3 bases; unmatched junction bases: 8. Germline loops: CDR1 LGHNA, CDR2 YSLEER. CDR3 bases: TGCGCCAGCAGCCAAGTTGAGATCAGGGGGGACTATGGCTACACCTTC. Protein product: CASSQVEIRGDYGYTF.

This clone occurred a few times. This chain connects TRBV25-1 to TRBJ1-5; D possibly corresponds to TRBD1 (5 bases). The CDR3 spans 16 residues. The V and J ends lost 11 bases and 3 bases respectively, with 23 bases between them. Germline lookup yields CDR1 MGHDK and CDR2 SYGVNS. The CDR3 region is CARTSSGGIDNQPQHF. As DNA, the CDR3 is TGTGCCCGGACGTCATCCGGGGGAATCGACAATCAGCCCCAGCATTTT. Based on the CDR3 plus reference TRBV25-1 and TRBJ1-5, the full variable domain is EADIYQTPRYLVIGTGKKITLECSQTMGHDKMYWYQQDPGMELHLIHYSYGVNSTEKGDLSSESTVSRIRTEHFPLTLESARPSHTSQYLCARTSSGGIDNQPQHFGDGTRLSIL.

CDR3 amino acids: CASSLSQGASNYGYTF. CDR3 in DNA: TGTGCCAGCAGTCTCTCCCAGGGGGCGAGTAACTATGGCTACACCTTC. V usage is TRBV28 and J usage is TRBJ1-2; 8 bases are shared with TRBD1. Unmatched junction bases numbered 9, after V lost 5 bases and J lost 1 base. The germline V gene encodes CDR1 MDHEN and CDR2 SYDVKM. This CDR3 spans 16 amino acids.

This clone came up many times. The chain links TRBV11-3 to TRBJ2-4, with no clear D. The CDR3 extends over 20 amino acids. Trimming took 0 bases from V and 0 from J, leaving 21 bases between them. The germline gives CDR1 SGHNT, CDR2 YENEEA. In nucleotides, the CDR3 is TGTGCCAGCAGCTTAGATCCGGAAGGAACCTATAAGCTAGCCAAAAACATTCAGTACTTC. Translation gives CASSLDPEGTYKLAKNIQYF.